This record concerns one T cell receptor (beta chain) sequence. The antigen is not known. Researchers ran the PCR with 60 Vbeta and 13 Jbeta primers. The assay was immunoSEQ multiplex PCR, and TCRdb's table has in-frame clones only and misses some. The profile shows some 110,000 clones, approximately 80% of them singletons. These data originate in a study of cytomegalovirus exposure and HLA in healthy donors. Looking at the study overall: Earlier sequencing of about 200 million T cells yielded 100 million to 140 million unique TCR beta sequences. Broader study findings: A later analysis found common viral pathogens apparently linked to several of the most significant clusters. TRBV6-2, TRBV6-3 and some other V segments were unresolvable in 87-base-pair reads.

There are 11 residues in the CDR3. Germline CDR1 reads SEHNR; CDR2 reads FQNEAQ (reference sequence). Trimming stripped 4 bases from V and 7 bases from J, with 7 bases between. The sequence derives from a man in his fifties in good health and CMV-seropositive. The specimen sequenced was PBMCs. This chain joins TRBV7-9 and TRBJ1-1; maybe TRBD1 (6 bases). The CDR3 reads CASSSTGEAFF. In DNA form, the CDR3 reads TGTGCCAGCAGCTCGACAGGTGAAGCTTTCTTT.